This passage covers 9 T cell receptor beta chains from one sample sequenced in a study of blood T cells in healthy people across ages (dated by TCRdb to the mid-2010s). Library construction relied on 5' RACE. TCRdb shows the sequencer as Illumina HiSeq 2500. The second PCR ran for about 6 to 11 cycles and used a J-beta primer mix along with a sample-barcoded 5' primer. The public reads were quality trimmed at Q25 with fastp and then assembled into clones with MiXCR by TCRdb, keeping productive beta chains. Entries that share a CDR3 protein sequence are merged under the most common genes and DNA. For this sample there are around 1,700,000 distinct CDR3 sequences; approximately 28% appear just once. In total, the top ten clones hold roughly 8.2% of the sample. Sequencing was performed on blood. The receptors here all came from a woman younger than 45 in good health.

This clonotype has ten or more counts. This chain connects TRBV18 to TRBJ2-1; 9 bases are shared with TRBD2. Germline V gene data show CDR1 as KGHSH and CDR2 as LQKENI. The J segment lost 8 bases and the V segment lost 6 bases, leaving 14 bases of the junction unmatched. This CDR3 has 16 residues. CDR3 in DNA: TGTGCCAGCTCCCCAGCGGGAGGACGCATCGGCGATGAGCAGTTCTTC. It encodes CASSPAGGRIGDEQFF.

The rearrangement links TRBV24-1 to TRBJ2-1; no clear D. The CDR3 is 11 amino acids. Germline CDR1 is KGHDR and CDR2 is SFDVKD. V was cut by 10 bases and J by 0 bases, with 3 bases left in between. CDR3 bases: TGTGCCACTCGCTCCTACAATGAGCAGTTCTTC. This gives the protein CATRSYNEQFF.

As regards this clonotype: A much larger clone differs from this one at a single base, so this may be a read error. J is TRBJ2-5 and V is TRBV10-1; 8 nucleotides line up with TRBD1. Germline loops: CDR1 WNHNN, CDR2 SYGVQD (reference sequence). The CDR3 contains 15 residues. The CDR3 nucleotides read TGCGCCAGCAGTGGGGGCGGACAGGGACAAGAGGCCCAGTACTTC. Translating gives CASSGGGQGQEAQYF.

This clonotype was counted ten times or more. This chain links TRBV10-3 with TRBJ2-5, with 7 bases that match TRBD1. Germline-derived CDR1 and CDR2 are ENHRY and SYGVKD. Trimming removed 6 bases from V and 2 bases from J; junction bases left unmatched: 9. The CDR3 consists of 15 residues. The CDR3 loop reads CAIRRNSGQQETQYF. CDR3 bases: TGTGCCATCAGGCGGAATTCGGGACAGCAAGAGACCCAGTACTTC.

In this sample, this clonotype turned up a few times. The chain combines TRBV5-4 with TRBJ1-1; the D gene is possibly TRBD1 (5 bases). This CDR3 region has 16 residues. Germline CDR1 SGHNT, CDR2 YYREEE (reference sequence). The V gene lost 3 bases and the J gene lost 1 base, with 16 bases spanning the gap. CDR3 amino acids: CASSSSTTGENTEAFF. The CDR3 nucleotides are TGTGCCAGCAGCTCCTCAACTACAGGCGAGAACACTGAAGCTTTCTTT.

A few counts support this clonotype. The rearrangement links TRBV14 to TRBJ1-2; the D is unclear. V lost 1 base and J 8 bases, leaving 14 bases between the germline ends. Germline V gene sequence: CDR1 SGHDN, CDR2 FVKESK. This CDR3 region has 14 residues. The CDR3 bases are TGTGCCAGCAGCCAAGGGGCGCCGGATCTGGGCTACACCTTC. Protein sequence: CASSQGAPDLGYTF.

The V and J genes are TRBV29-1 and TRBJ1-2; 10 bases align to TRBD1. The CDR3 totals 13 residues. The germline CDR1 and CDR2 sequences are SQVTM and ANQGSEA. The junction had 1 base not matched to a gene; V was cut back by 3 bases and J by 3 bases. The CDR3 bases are TGCAGCGTTGAGGGGACAGGGGACTATGGCTACACCTTC. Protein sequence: CSVEGTGDYGYTF.

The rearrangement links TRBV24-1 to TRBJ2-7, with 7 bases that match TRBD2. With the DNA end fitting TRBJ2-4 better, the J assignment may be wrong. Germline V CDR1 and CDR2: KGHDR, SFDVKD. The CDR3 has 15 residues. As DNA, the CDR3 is TGTGCCACCAGTGATGGGAGGGCCGTAGGTAACATTCAGTACTTC. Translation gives CATSDGRAVGNIQYF.

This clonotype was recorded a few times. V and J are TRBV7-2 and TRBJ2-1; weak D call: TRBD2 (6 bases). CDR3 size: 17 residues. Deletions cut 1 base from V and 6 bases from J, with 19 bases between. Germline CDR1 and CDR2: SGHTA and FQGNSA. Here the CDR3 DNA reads TGTGCCAGCAGCTTAGAAGGTATAGCGGCCTACTTCAATGAGCAGTTCTTC. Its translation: CASSLEGIAAYFNEQFF.